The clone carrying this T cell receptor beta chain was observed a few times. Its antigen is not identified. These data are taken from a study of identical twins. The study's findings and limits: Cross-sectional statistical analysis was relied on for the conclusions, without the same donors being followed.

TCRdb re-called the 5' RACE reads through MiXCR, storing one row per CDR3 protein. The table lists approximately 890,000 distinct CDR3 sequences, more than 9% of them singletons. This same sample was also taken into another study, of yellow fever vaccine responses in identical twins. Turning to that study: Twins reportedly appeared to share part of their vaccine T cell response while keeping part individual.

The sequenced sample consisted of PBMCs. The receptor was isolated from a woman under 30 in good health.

The CDR3 loop reads CSAKDRKNTEAFF. The DNA of the CDR3 is TGCAGTGCTAAGGACAGGAAAAACACTGAAGCTTTCTTT. This chain links TRBV20-1 with TRBJ1-1, with 7 bases lining up with TRBD1. The CDR3 sequence is 13 residues long. The germline gives CDR1 DFQATT, CDR2 SNEGSKA (reference sequence). V was pared by 4 bases and J by 2 bases, with 4 bases of the junction left unmatched.